The 2 T cell receptor beta chains listed next were all sequenced from one sample in a study of cytomegalovirus exposure and HLA in healthy donors. With 60 Vbeta and 13 Jbeta primers, the PCR was carried out. Assay: immunoSEQ multiplex PCR; the TCRdb copy retains only in-frame clones and omits some. The sample has about 210,000 clones, about 83% seen once. Sequenced material: PBMCs. The origin of the receptors is a middle-aged man in good health and CMV-seropositive.

The chain carries TRBV18 and TRBJ1-5; maybe TRBD1 (5 bases). The germline V gene has CDR1 KGHSH and CDR2 LQKENI. V lost 0 bases and J lost 6, with 12 bases in between. This CDR3 has 15 amino acids. As DNA, the CDR3 is TGTGCCAGCTCACCACCCGGCCAGGGTAGTCAGCCCCAGCATTTT. Residues: CASSPPGQGSQPQHF.

V is TRBV5-1 and J is TRBJ1-5, with D perhaps TRBD1 (6 bases). Germline values: CDR1 SGHRS, CDR2 YFSETQ. The germline V and J ends were trimmed by 4 bases and 5 bases, with 10 bases remaining between them. The CDR3 contains 13 residues. The DNA for the CDR3 is TGCGCCAGCAGCGTGACAGGCGATCAGCCCCAGCATTTT. Translation: CASSVTGDQPQHF.